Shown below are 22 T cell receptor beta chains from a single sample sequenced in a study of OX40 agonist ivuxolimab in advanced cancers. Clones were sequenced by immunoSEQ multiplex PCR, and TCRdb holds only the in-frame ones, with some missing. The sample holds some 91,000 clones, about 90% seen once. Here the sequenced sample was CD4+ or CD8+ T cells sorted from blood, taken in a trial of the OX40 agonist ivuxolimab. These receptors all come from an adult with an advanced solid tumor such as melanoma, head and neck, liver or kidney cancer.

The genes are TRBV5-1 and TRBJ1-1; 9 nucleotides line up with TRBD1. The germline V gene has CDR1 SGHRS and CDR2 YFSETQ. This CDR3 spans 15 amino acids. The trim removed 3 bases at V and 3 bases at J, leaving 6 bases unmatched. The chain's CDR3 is CASSSGQGSDTEAFF. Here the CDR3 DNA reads TGCGCCAGCAGCTCGGGACAGGGATCGGACACTGAAGCTTTCTTT.

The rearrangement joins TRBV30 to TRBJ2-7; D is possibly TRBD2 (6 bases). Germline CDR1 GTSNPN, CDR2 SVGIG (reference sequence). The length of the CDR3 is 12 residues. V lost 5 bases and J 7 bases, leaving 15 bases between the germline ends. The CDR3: CAWGAGGREQYF. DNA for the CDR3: TGTGCCTGGGGGGCCGGGGGAAGGGAGCAGTACTTC.

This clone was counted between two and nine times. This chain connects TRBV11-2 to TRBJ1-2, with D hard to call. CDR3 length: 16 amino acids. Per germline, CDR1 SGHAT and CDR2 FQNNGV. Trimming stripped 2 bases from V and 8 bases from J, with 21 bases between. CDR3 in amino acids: CASSLFSGQTSSGYTF. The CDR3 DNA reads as TGTGCCAGCAGCTTATTTTCGGGTCAGACTTCCTCCGGCTACACCTTC.

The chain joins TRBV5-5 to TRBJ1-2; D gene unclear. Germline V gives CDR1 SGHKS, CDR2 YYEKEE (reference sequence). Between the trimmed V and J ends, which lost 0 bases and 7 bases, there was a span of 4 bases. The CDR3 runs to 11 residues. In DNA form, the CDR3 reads TGTGCCAGCAGCTTGGACGGTGGCTACACCTTC. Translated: CASSLDGGYTF.

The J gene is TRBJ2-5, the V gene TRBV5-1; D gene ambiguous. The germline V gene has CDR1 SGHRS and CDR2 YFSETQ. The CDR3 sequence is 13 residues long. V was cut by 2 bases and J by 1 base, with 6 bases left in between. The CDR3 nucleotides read TGCGCCAGCAGCTTCTCAGCCCAAGAGACCCAGTACTTC. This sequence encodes CASSFSAQETQYF.

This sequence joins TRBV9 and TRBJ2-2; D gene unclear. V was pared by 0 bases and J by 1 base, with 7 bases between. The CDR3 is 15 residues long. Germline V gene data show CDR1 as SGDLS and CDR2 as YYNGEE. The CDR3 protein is CASSVADRNTGELFF. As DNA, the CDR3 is TGTGCCAGCAGCGTAGCGGACCGGAACACCGGGGAGCTGTTTTTT.

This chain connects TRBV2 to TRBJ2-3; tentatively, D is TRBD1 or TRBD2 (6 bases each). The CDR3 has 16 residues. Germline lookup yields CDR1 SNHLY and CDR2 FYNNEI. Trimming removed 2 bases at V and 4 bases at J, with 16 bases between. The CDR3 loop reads CASSEWGAETADTQYF. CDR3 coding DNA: TGTGCCAGCAGTGAATGGGGGGCCGAGACCGCAGATACGCAGTATTTT.

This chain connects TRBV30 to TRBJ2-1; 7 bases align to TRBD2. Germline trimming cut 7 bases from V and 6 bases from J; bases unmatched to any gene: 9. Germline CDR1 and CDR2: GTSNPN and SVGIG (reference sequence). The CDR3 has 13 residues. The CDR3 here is CASRKAGSNEQFF. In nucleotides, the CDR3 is TGTGCCTCCCGAAAAGCGGGGAGCAATGAGCAGTTCTTC.

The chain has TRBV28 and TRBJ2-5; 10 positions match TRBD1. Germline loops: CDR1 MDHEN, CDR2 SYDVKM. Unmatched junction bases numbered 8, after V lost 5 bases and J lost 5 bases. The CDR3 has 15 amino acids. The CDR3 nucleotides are TGTGCCAGCAGTACAAGACAGGGGGCTTGGGAGACCCAGTACTTC. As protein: CASSTRQGAWETQYF. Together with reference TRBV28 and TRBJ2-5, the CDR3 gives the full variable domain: DVKVTQSSRYLVKRTGEKVFLECVQDMDHENMFWYRQDPGLGLRLIYFSYDVKMKEKGDIPEGYSVSREKKERFSLILESASTNQTSMYLCASSTRQGAWETQYFGPGTRLLVL.

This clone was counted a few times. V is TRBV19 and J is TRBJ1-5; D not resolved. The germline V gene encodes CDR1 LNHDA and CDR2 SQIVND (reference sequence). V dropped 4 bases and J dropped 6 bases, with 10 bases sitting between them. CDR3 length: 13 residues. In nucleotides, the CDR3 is TGTGCCAGTAGTAGAGGCGGGGTTCAGCCCCAGCATTTT. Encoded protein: CASSRGGVQPQHF.

CDR3 amino acids: CASSFWGQGQTNTEAFF. The DNA for the CDR3 is TGCGCCAGCAGCTTTTGGGGACAGGGCCAAACGAACACTGAAGCTTTCTTT. The chain is built from TRBV5-1 and TRBJ1-1; 9 positions match TRBD1. Germline assignment: CDR1 SGHRS and CDR2 YFSETQ. After removal of 2 bases from V and 1 base from J, the junction contained 9 bases not matched to a gene. The CDR3 covers 17 residues. Full variable domain (missing parts from reference TRBV5-1 and TRBJ1-1): KAGVTQTPRYLIKTRGQQVTLSCSPISGHRSVSWYQQTPGQGLQFLFEYFSETQRNKGNFPGRFSGRQFSNSRSEMNVSTLELGDSALYLCASSFWGQGQTNTEAFFGQGTRLTVV.

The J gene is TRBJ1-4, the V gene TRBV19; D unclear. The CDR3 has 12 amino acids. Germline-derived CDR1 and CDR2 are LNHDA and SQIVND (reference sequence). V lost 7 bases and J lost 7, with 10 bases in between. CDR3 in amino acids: CASMSLGEKLFF. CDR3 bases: TGTGCCAGTATGAGTTTGGGTGAAAAACTGTTTTTT.

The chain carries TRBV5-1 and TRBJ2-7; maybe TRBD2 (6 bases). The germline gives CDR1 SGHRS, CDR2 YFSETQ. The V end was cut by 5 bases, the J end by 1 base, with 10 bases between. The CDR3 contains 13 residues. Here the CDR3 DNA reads TGCGCCAGCAGGGAAGGACTATCCTACGAGCAGTACGTC. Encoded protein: CASREGLSYEQYV.

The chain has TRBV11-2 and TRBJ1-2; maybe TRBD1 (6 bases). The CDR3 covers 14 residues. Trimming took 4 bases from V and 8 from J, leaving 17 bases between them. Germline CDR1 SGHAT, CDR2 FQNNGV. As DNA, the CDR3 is TGTGCCAGCAGCTCGGGACTTTCCGGGGGCGGCTACACCTTC. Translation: CASSSGLSGGGYTF.

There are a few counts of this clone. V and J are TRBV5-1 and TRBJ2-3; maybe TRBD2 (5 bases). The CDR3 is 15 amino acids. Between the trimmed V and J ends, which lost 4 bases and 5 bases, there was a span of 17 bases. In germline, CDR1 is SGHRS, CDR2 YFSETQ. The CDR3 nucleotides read TGCGCCAGCAGCCCCCGGACTTCTAGGGTAGATACGCAGTATTTT. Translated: CASSPRTSRVDTQYF. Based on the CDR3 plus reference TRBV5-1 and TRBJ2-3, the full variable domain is KAGVTQTPRYLIKTRGQQVTLSCSPISGHRSVSWYQQTPGQGLQFLFEYFSETQRNKGNFPGRFSGRQFSNSRSEMNVSTLELGDSALYLCASSPRTSRVDTQYFGPGTRLTVL.

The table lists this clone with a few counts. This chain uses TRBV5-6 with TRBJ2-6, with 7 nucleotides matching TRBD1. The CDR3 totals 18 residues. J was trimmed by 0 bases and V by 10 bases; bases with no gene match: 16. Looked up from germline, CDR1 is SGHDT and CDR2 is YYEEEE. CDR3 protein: CAYPVRDSGHSGANVLTF. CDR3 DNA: TGTGCCTACCCCGTACGGGACAGCGGACACTCTGGGGCCAACGTCCTGACTTTC.

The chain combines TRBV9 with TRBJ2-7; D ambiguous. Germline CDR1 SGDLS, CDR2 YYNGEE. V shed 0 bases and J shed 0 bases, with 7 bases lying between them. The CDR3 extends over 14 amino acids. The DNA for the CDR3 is TGTGCCAGCAGCGTAGGCCTCAGCTCCTACGAGCAGTACTTC. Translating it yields CASSVGLSSYEQYF.

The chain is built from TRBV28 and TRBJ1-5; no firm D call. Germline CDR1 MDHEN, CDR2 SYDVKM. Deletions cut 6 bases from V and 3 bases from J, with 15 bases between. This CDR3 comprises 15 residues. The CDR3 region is CASSLRFGLNQPQHF. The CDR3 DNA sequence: TGTGCCAGCAGCTTAAGGTTCGGTCTCAATCAGCCCCAGCATTTT.

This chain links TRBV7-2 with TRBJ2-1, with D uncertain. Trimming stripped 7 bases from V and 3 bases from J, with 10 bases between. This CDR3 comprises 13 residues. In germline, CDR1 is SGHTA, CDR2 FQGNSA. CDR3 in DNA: TGTGCCAGCACCGCGCGACTCTACAATGAGCAGTTCTTC. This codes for CASTARLYNEQFF.

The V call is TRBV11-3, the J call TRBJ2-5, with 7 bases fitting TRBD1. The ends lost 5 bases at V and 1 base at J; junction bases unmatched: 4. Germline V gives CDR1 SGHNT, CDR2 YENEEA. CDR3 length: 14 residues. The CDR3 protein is CASSQRDSQETQYF. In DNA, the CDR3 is TGTGCCAGCAGCCAGAGGGACAGCCAAGAGACCCAGTACTTC.

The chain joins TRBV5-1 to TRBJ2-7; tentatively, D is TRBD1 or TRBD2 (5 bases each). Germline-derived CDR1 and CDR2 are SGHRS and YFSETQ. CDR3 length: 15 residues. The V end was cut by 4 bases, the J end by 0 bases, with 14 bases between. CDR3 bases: TGCGCCAGCAGCGTTTTGGCAGGGAGCTCCTACGAGCAGTACTTC. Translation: CASSVLAGSSYEQYF.

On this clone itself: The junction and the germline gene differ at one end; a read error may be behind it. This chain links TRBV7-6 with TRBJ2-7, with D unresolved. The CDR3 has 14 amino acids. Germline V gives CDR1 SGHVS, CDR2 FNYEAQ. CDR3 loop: CASSLLQHSYERYF. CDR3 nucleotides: TGTGCCAGCAGCTTACTTCAACATTCCTACGAGCGGTACTTC.